Following are 9 T cell receptor beta chains from one sample sequenced in a study of blood T cell repertoires in COVID-19. The protocol was immunoSEQ multiplex PCR, while the TCRdb copy is restricted to in-frame clones and leaves out a portion. The top ten hold less than 9% of the sample, which has fewer than 200,000 clones, more than 80% seen once. The source material was peripheral blood. The receptors here all came from a woman in her sixties with acute or convalescent COVID-19.

V usage is TRBV2 and J usage is TRBJ1-2; 7 bases map to TRBD1. The CDR3 consists of 14 residues. CDR1 and CDR2 from the germline V gene are SNHLY and FYNNEI. The trim removed 7 bases at V and 5 bases at J, leaving 10 bases unmatched. The CDR3 sequence: CASTPGRGTYGYTF. CDR3 bases: TGTGCCAGCACCCCTGGCAGGGGGACTTATGGCTACACCTTC.

The chain employs TRBV5-8 and TRBJ2-6; D not certain. The CDR3 length is 18 residues. Trimming cost V 3 bases and J 0 bases, with 16 bases left between them. Germline V gene data show CDR1 as SGHTS and CDR2 as YDEGEE. The CDR3 loop is CASSSLAPISSGANVLTF. Written as DNA, the CDR3 is TGTGCCAGCAGCTCCCTCGCGCCCATAAGCTCTGGGGCCAACGTCCTGACTTTC.

V is TRBV5-1 and J is TRBJ1-2; D not resolved. CDR3 length: 13 residues. Germline loops: CDR1 SGHRS, CDR2 YFSETQ. V lost 7 bases and J 2 bases, leaving 12 bases between the germline ends. The DNA for the CDR3 is TGCGCCAGCGGCGTGGAACGGAACTATGGCTACACCTTC. This sequence encodes CASGVERNYGYTF.

This clone was seen a handful of times. The chain carries TRBV6-1 and TRBJ1-5; tentative D call: TRBD1 (6 bases). Looked up from germline, CDR1 is MNHNS and CDR2 is SASEGT. The CDR3 extends over 15 amino acids. With 2 bases removed from V and 7 bases from J, the gap between germline ends came to 15 bases. This CDR3 is CASSENTGKGQPQHF. The CDR3 DNA is TGTGCCAGCAGTGAAAATACAGGGAAAGGGCAGCCCCAGCATTTT.

The genes are TRBV5-6 and TRBJ1-1; no clear D gene. Germline lookup yields CDR1 SGHDT and CDR2 YYEEEE. The CDR3 loop spans 15 amino acids. Trimming took off 4 bases at V and 2 bases at J, with 15 bases between the two ends. The CDR3: CASSRDALDNTEAFF. CDR3 coding DNA: TGTGCCAGCAGCCGGGATGCCCTGGATAACACTGAAGCTTTCTTT.

The chain employs TRBV11-2 and TRBJ1-5, with D hard to call. The CDR3 has 14 amino acids. Trimming took off 1 base at V and 0 bases at J, with 4 bases between the two ends. The V gene's germline CDR1 is SGHAT and CDR2 FQNNGV. The CDR3 here is CASSLGYSNQPQHF. In nucleotides, the CDR3 is TGTGCCAGCAGCTTAGGCTATAGCAATCAGCCCCAGCATTTT.

The J gene is TRBJ2-6, the V gene TRBV21-1; the table assigns TRBD1, which was not confirmed against the DNA. TRBV21-1 is a pseudogene. This CDR3 has 19 amino acids. In nucleotides, the CDR3 is TGTGCCAGCCCTAGTAGGGACACACGCACTAAATCTGGGGCCAACGTCCTGACTTTC. Residues: CASPSRDTRTKSGANVLTF.

The chain links TRBV3-1 (or the pseudogene TRBV3-2) to TRBJ1-6; tentatively, D is TRBD1 (5 bases). The germline CDR1 and CDR2 sequences are LGHDT and YNNKEL (reference sequence). CDR3 size: 13 residues. Trimming removed 4 bases from V and 9 bases from J, with 10 bases in between. Written as DNA, the CDR3 is TGTGCCAGCAGCCCAAGTGGGGCTTCACCCCTCCACTTT. This codes for CASSPSGASPLHF.

The V gene is TRBV4-2, the J gene TRBJ1-1; D perhaps matches TRBD1 (5 bases). V lost 3 bases, J lost 1 base, and 12 bases lay in between. CDR3 length equals 15 residues. CDR1 LGHNA and CDR2 YNFKEQ come from the germline V gene. CDR3 nucleotides: TGTGCCAGCAGCCAGGATCCTAGGGGGAACACTGAAGCTTTCTTT. Its protein is CASSQDPRGNTEAFF.